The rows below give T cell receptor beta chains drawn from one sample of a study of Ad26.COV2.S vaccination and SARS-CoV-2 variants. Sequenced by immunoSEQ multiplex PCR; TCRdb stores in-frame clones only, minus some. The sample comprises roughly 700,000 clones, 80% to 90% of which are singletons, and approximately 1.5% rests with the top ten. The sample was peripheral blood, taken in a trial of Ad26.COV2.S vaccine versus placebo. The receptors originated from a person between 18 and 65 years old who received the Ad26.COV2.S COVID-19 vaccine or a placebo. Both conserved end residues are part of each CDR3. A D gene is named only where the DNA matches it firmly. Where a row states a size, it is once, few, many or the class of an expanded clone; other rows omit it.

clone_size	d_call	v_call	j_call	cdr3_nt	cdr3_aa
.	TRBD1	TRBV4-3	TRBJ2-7	TGCGCCAGCAGCCAAGATTCCGACAGGGGCGAGCAGTACTTC	CASSQDSDRGEQYF
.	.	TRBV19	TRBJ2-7	TGTGCCAGTAGTATGTCTAGCGAGAGCTCCTACGAGCAGTACTTC	CASSMSSESSYEQYF
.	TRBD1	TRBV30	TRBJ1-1	TGTGCCTGGACGACAGGGGGCAATGAAGCTTTCTTT	CAWTTGGNEAFF
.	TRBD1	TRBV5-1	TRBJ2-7	TGCGCCAGCAGCTTTAAAGGTCCTTCGGACAGGGGGGCATACGAGCAGTACTTC	CASSFKGPSDRGAYEQYF
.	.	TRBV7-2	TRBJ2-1	TGTGCCAGCATCCCCGTCGCGGGGGCTGGGAATGAGCAGTTCTTC	CASIPVAGAGNEQFF
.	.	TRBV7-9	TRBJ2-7	TGTGCCAGCAGCCCGGAAGGGTGGGAGCAGTACTTC	CASSPEGWEQYF
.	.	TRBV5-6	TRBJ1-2	TGTGCCAGCAGCTTGTACGAAAATTATGGCTACACCTTC	CASSLYENYGYTF
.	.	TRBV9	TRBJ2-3	TGTGCCAGCAGCGTAGGGTGGAGGTCACCTGATACGCAGTATTTT	CASSVGWRSPDTQYF
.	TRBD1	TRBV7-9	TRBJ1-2	TGTGCCAGCAGCCCGGGACAGGGGAACTATGGCTACACCTTC	CASSPGQGNYGYTF
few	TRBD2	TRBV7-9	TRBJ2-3	TGTGCCAGCAGCTTAGAACTAGCGGGAGTCCGCAGATTCACAGATACGCAGTATTTT	CASSLELAGVRRFTDTQYF
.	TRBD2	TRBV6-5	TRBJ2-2	TGTGCCAGCAGTCAACTAGCGGGAGTCGCCGGGGAGCTGTTTTTT	CASSQLAGVAGELFF
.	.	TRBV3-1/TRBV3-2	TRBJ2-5	TGTGCCAGCAGCCCCTTAGCAGGAGGGGGGGAGACCCAGTACTTC	CASSPLAGGGETQYF
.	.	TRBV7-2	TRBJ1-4	TGTGCCAGCAGCTTAGACTCTTCAACTAATGAAAAACTGTTTTTT	CASSLDSSTNEKLFF
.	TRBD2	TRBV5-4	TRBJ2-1	TGTGCCAGCAGCCCCGGGACTATCCCAAGCTCCTACAATGAGCAGTTCTTC	CASSPGTIPSSYNEQFF
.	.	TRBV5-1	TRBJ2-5	TGCGCCAGCAGCTTTCGAGGGATCGAGACCCAGTACTTC	CASSFRGIETQYF
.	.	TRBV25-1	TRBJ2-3	TGTGCCAGCAGCCACTCCGGAGATACGCAGTATTTT	CASSHSGDTQYF
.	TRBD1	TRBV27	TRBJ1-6	TGTGCCACCAGGCCGGACAGGTCTAATTCACCCCTCCACTTT	CATRPDRSNSPLHF
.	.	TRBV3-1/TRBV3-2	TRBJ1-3	TGTGCCAGCAGCCAACGACAGGTCTCGGACACCATATATTTT	CASSQRQVSDTIYF
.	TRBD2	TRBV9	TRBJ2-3	TGTGCCAGCAGCGTAGGTCTAGCGGGGAATACGCAGTATTTT	CASSVGLAGNTQYF
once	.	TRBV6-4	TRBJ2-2	TGTGCCAGCAGTGACTCAAACAGGGTCACCGGGGAGCTGTTTTTT	CASSDSNRVTGELFF
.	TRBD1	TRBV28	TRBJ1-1	TGTGCCAGCAGTTTAGACGCCGGGACAGGGACTGAAGCTTTCTTT	CASSLDAGTGTEAFF
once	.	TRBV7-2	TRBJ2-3	TGTGCCAGCAGCTTAGCGTACGCCTCCGAAGATACGCAGTATTTT	CASSLAYASEDTQYF
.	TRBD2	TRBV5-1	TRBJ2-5	TGCGCCAGCAGCTCGGGGGGGCAAGAGACCCAGTACTTC	CASSSGGQETQYF
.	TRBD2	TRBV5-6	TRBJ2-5	TGTGCCAGCCAGCTTCTCCTAGCGGGGGCCTCGGAGACCCAGTACTTC	CASQLLLAGASETQYF
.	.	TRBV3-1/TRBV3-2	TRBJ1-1	TGTGCCAGCAGCCTCCCGGGGTTGAACACTGAAGCTTTCTTT	CASSLPGLNTEAFF
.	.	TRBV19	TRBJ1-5	TGTGCCAGTAGTGGGGGAAATCAGCCCCAGCATTTT	CASSGGNQPQHF
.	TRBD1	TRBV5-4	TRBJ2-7	TGTGCCAGCAGCTTGGGGGGACAGGGCGTCTACGAGCAGTACTTC	CASSLGGQGVYEQYF
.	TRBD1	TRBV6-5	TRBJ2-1	TGTGCCAGCAGTTACCTTGGAACCCAGGGGGTAAATGAGCAGTTCTTC	CASSYLGTQGVNEQFF
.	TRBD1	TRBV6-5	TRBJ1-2	TGTGCCAGTATGTTCCGGGACAGCTCCTATGGCTACACCTTC	CASMFRDSSYGYTF
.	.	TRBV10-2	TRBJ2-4	TGCGCCAGCAGTGAGTCTGGAGGTTTAGCCAAAAACATTCAGTACTTC	CASSESGGLAKNIQYF
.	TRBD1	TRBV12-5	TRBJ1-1	TGTGCTAGTGGTTTTTGGATTTCGGGACAGGGGAACACTGAAGCTTTCTTT	CASGFWISGQGNTEAFF